The clone carrying this T cell receptor beta chain was observed many times. Each CDR3 protein gets one entry after TCRdb re-called the 5' RACE reads with MiXCR. The sample lists about 95,000 distinct CDR3 sequences; roughly 3.5% were seen once. Germline loops: CDR1 MNHEY, CDR2 SVGEGT. Trimming cost V 6 bases and J 5 bases, with 13 bases left between them. The CDR3 totals 13 residues. These data originate in a study of neurological immune-mediated disorders. The source of this sequence is a woman under 30 with multiple sclerosis. V and J are TRBV6-2 or TRBV6-3 and TRBJ2-5; D is perhaps TRBD1 (5 bases). The sequencing input was PBMCs. The CDR3 DNA is TGTGCCAGCAGCACCAGGGCGGAGGAGACCCAGTACTTC. Its translation: CASSTRAEETQYF.